This T cell receptor beta chain stems from a study of blood T cell repertoires in COVID-19. Background on the study: The samples span acute and convalescent COVID-19 from the United States, Italy and Spain. PBMCs, B-cell-depleted T cells, or T cells provided the cDNA or gDNA that made up the material.

Trimming cost V 10 bases and J 2 bases; bases outside gene matches: 9. CDR1 and CDR2 from the germline V gene are WNHNN and SYGVQD (reference sequence). This CDR3 is built from 14 residues. Per the original data handling: Reference gene primers were amplified, and this amplification served to estimate nucleated cell counts. The assay was immunoSEQ multiplex PCR, and TCRdb's table has in-frame clones only and misses some. That table furnishes V, J and clone size, whereas the DNA furnished D and trimming. The sample comprises approximately 20,000 clones, roughly 85% of which are singletons, and around a third rests with the top ten.

The rearrangement joins TRBV10-1 to TRBJ2-3, with 7 bases that match TRBD2. The sequence came from a human donor with active COVID-19. The donor label of this sample is uncertain. The sequenced material came from peripheral blood. CDR3 sequence reads: CATPGGGDTDTQYF. CDR3 sequence (DNA): TGCGCCACCCCCGGCGGGGGTGACACAGATACGCAGTATTTT.